This T cell receptor beta chain derives from a study of vaccination and CD4 T cells after COVID-19. Study information: Convalescent study patients returned SARS-CoV-2 positive nasal swab PCR results, with several mild cases and one severe. A few convalescent patients were sampled post-vaccination (at day 14 and at days 161 to 241).

Sequencing of cultured CD4+ T cell DNA used the Oncomine TCR Beta short-read assay. TCRdb re-called the PCR reads with MiXCR, one entry per CDR3 protein. The sample has 20,000 to 25,000 distinct CDR3 sequences; about 35% are singletons. The sample holds a few counts of this clonotype. What it binds is unknown. The time point was: late sampling 161 to 241 days after vaccination in a few convalescent patients. The treatment: roughly 10-day PBMC culture with coronavirus spike peptide pools or control peptides (ViraFEST assay). The TCR was taken from a human donor who had recovered from COVID-19. Sequencing was performed on CD4+ T cells from blood, cultured in vitro, taken about 7 months after SARS-CoV-2 vaccination.

The CDR3 protein is CATSSPGLADTQYF. The CDR3 coding sequence is TGTGCCACCAGCAGCCCGGGACTAGCGGATACGCAGTATTTT. The chain combines TRBV15 with TRBJ2-3; 10 bases map to TRBD2. Germline trimming cut 3 bases from V and 6 bases from J; bases unmatched to any gene: 3. The CDR3 is 14 residues long. Per germline, CDR1 LNHNV and CDR2 YYDKDF (reference sequence).